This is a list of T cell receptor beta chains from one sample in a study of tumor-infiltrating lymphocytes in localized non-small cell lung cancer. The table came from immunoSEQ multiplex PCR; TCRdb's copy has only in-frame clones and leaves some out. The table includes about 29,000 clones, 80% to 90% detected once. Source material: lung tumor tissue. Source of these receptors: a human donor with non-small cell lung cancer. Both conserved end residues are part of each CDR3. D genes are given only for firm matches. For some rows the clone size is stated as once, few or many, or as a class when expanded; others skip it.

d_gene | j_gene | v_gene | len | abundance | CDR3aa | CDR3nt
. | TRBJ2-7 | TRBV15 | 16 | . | CATSRDPALSAREQYF | TGTGCCACCAGCAGAGATCCCGCCCTCTCGGCCCGCGAGCAGTACTTC
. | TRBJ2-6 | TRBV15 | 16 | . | CATSRAWGLGANVLTF | TGTGCCACCAGCAGAGCCTGGGGCCTTGGGGCCAACGTCCTGACTTTC
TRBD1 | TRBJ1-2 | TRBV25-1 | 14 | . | CASSVDRGLGGYTF | TGTGCCAGCAGTGTTGACAGGGGGCTGGGTGGCTACACCTTC
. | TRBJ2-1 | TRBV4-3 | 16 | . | CASSQGFSASYNEQFF | TGCGCCAGCAGCCAAGGATTTTCCGCCTCCTACAATGAGCAGTTCTTC
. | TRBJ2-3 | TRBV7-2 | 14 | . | CASSPRDSKDTQYF | TGTGCCAGCAGCCCGCGGGACTCGAAAGATACGCAGTATTTT
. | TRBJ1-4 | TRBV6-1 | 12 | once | CASRLANEKLFF | TGTGCCAGCAGGCTAGCTAATGAAAAACTGTTTTTT
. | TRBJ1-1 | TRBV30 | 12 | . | CAWARTAIEAFF | TGTGCCTGGGCCCGGACAGCGATTGAAGCTTTCTTT
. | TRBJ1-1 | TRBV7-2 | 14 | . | CASSARAGGTEAFF | TGTGCCAGCAGCGCCCGTGCGGGGGGCACTGAAGCTTTCTTT
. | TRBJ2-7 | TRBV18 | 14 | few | CASSPPGRLSEQYF | TGTGCCAGCTCACCACCCGGCAGGCTCTCCGAGCAGTACTTC
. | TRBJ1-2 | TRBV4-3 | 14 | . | CASSQDTGPSGYTF | TGCGCCAGCAGCCAAGATACAGGGCCCTCTGGCTACACCTTC
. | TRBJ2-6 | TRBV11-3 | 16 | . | CASSLDYRAGANVLTF | TGTGCCAGCAGCTTAGATTACCGGGCAGGGGCCAACGTCCTGACTTTC
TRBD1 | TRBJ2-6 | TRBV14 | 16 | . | CASSQQTGYGANVLTF | TGTGCCAGCAGCCAACAGACAGGGTATGGGGCCAACGTCCTGACTTTC
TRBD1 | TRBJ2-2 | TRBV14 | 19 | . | CATQPRISRTGGNTGELFF | TGTGCCACCCAGCCAAGAATCAGTAGGACAGGGGGGAACACCGGGGAGCTGTTTTTT
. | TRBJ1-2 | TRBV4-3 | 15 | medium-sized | CASSQGNLLTYGYTF | TGCGCCAGCAGCCAAGGCAATCTCCTTACCTATGGCTACACCTTC
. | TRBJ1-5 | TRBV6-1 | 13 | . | CASSREGWQPQHF | TGTGCCAGCAGCAGAGAGGGCTGGCAGCCCCAGCATTTT
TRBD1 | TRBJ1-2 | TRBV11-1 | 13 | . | CASSSGQGNGYTF | TGTGCCAGCAGCTCCGGACAGGGTAACGGCTACACCTTC
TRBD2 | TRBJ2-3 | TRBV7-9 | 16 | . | CASSLRLAGDTDTQYF | TGTGCCAGCAGCTTAAGGCTAGCGGGGGACACAGATACGCAGTATTTT
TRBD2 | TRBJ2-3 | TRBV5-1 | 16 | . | CASSLGASGGTDTQYF | TGCGCCAGCAGCTTGGGGGCTAGCGGGGGGACAGATACGCAGTATTTT
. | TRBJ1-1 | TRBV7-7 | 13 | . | CASSKDRNTEAFF | TGTGCTAGCAGCAAGGACCGGAACACTGAAGCTTTCTTT
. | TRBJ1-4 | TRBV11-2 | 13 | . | CASSLEAGSKLFF | TGTGCCAGCAGCTTAGAGGCAGGTTCCAAACTGTTTTTT
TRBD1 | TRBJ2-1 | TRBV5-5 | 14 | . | CASSRQGASNEQFF | TGTGCCAGCAGCCGACAGGGGGCTTCAAATGAGCAGTTCTTC
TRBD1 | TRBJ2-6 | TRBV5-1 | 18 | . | CASSLATGGRSGANVLTF | TGCGCCAGCAGCTTGGCCACAGGGGGCCGCTCTGGGGCCAACGTCCTGACTTTC
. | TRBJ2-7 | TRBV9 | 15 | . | CASSVFATPTGEQYF | TGTGCCAGCAGCGTTTTCGCGACCCCCACTGGGGAGCAGTACTTC
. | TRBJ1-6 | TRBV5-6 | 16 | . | CASSASFGQGPSPLHF | TGTGCCAGCAGCGCCTCGTTCGGGCAGGGCCCTTCACCCCTCCACTTT
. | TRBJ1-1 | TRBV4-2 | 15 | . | CASTNLGQKNTEAFF | TGTGCCAGCACCAACTTAGGACAGAAGAACACTGAAGCTTTCTTT
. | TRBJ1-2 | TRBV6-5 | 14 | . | CASSLTESNYGYTF | TGTGCCAGCAGCTTGACAGAGTCCAACTATGGCTACACCTTC
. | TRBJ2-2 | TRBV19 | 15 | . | CASSILADNTGELFF | TGTGCCAGTAGTATCCTAGCAGACAACACCGGGGAGCTGTTTTTT
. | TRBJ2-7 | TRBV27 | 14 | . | CASSLSGGKYEQYF | TGTGCCAGCAGTTTATCGGGTGGGAAGTACGAGCAGTACTTC
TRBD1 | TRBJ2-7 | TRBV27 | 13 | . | CASHRQGAYEQYF | TGTGCCAGCCACCGACAGGGGGCCTACGAGCAGTACTTC
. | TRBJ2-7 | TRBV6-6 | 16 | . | CASSSGIGRDSYEQYF | TGTGCCAGCAGTTCCGGGATCGGGCGGGACTCCTACGAGCAGTACTTC
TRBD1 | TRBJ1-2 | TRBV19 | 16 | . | CASSGERQGTNYGYTF | TGTGCCAGTAGTGGAGAGAGACAGGGGACTAACTATGGCTACACCTTC
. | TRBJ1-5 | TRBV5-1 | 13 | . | CASSIDSNQPQHF | TGCGCCAGCAGCATCGACAGCAATCAGCCCCAGCATTTT
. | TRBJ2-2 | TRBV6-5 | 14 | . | CASYSPRLVRELFF | TGTGCCAGCTACAGCCCTCGCCTGGTGCGGGAGCTGTTTTTT
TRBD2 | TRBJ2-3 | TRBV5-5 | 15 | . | CASSLRLAGPDTQYF | TGTGCCAGCAGCCTGAGACTAGCGGGCCCGGATACGCAGTATTTT
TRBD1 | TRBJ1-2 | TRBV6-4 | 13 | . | CASSDSTGGGYTF | TGTGCCAGCAGTGACTCGACAGGGGGCGGCTACACCTTC
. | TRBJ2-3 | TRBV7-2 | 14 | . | CASSLGPATDTQYF | TGTGCCAGCAGCTTAGGCCCCGCCACAGATACGCAGTATTTT
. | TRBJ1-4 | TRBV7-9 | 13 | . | CASSLNTGEKLFF | TGTGCCAGCAGCCTAAACACAGGGGAAAAACTGTTTTTT
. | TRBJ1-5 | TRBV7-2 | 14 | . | CASSLENTNQPQHF | TGTGCCAGCAGCTTAGAAAACACCAATCAGCCCCAGCATTTT
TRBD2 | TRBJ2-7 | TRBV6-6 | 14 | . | CASSISGGFYEQYF | TGTGCCAGCAGTATAAGCGGGGGTTTCTACGAGCAGTACTTC
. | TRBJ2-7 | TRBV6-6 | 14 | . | CASSYPLQGYEQYF | TGTGCCAGCAGTTACCCTCTACAGGGATACGAGCAGTACTTC
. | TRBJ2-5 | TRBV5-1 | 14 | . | CASSLGSLGETQYF | TGCGCCAGCAGCTTGGGCTCCCTGGGAGAGACCCAGTACTTC
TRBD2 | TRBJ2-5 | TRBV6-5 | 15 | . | CASSRLAGGQETQYF | TGTGCCAGCAGTCGACTAGCGGGGGGACAAGAGACCCAGTACTTC
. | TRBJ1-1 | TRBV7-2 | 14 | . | CASSTTGMNTEAFF | TGTGCCAGCAGCACGACAGGAATGAACACTGAAGCTTTCTTT
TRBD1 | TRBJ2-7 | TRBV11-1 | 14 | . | CASSLGQGGHEQYF | TGTGCCAGCAGCTTAGGACAGGGCGGCCACGAGCAGTACTTC